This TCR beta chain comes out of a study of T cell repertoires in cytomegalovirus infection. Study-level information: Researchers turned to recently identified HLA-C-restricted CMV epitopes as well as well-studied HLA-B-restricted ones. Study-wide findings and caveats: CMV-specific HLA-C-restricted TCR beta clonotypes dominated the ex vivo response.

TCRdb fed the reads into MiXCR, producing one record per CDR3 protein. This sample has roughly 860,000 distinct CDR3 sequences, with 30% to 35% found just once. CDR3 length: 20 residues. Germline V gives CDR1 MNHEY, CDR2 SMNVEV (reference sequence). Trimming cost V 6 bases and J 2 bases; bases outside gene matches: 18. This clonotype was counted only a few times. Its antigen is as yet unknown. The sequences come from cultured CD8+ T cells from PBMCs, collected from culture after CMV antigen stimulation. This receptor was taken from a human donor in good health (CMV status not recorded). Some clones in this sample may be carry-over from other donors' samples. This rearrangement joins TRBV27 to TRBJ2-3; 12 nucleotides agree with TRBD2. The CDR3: CASSLQQPSGGAGNTDTQYF. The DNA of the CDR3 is TGTGCCAGCAGCCTACAGCAACCTAGCGGGGGGGCCGGTAACACAGATACGCAGTATTTT.